The text below deals with one T cell receptor beta chain. Only in-frame clones appear in the TCRdb table, and some are missing; sequencing was by immunoSEQ multiplex PCR. The data contain approximately 160,000 clones, 90% to 95% of them singletons. These data belong to a study of control samples from healthy donors and cancer patients. Per germline, CDR1 MDHEN and CDR2 SYDVKM. Trimming took off 5 bases at V and 3 bases at J, with 11 bases between the two ends. CDR3 length: 14 residues. The sequencing sample was made of blood. The sequence derives from a woman younger than 35 in good health. J is TRBJ1-5 and V is TRBV28; D remains unclear. CDR3 bases: TGTGCCAGCAGTGAGCGGAGACCCAATCAGCCCCAGCATTTT. This encodes CASSERRPNQPQHF.